What follows describes a single T cell receptor beta chain. This specimen belongs to a study of T cell changes during pregnancy in multiple sclerosis. Assay used: immunoSEQ multiplex PCR; TCRdb lists only in-frame clones, some missing. The sample lists over 100,000 clones, approximately 90% seen once, with about 1.5% in the top ten. CDR3 size: 15 residues. Looked up from germline, CDR1 is MNHNS and CDR2 is SASEGT. The trim removed 6 bases at V and 6 bases at J, leaving 8 bases unmatched. Sequenced material: peripheral blood, taken in the third trimester of pregnancy. This chain connects TRBV6-1 to TRBJ2-3, with 11 nucleotides matching TRBD1. The receptor's source is a female donor with multiple sclerosis, enrolled in a pregnancy study. CDR3 amino acids: CASSLGGQGGDTQYF. The CDR3 bases are TGTGCCAGCAGCCTAGGGGGACAGGGGGGGGATACGCAGTATTTT.